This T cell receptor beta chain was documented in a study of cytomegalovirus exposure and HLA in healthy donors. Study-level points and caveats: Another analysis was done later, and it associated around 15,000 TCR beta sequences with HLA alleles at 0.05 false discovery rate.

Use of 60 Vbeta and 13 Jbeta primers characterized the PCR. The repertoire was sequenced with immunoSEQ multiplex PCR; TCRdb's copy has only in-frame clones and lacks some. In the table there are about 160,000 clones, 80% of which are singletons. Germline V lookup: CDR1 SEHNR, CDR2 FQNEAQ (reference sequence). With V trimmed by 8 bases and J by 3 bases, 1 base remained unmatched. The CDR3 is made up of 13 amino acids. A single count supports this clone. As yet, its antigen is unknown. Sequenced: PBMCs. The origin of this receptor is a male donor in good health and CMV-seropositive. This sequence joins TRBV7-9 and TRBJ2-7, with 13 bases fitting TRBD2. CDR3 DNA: TGTGCCAGCGGGACTAGCGGGATCTACGAGCAGTACTTC. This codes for CASGTSGIYEQYF. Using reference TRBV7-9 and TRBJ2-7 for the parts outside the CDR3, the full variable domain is DTGVSQNPRHKITKRGQNVTFRCDPISEHNRLYWYRQTLGQGPEFLTYFQNEAQLEKSRLLSDRFSAERPKGSFSTLEIQRTEQGDSAMYLCASGTSGIYEQYFGPGTRLTVT.